Listed below are T cell receptor beta chains from one sample, sequenced in a study of T cell responses to AZD1222 COVID-19 vaccine. Only in-frame clones appear in the TCRdb table, and some are missing; sequencing was by immunoSEQ multiplex PCR. There are some 110,000 clones in the sample; around 91% occur only once, and approximately 3.1% lies in the top ten. The sequencing used peripheral blood, collected on day 0 of AZD1222 vaccination. These receptors all come from an adult in good health. The CDR3 runs from the conserved cysteine through the conserved F or W. A D gene is named only where the DNA matches it firmly. The size entry is marked missing in some rows and otherwise reads once, few, many or a size class.

>TRBJ2-5|TRBV5-1|TRBD2|few
CASSLELASGGLTQYF
TGCGCCAGCAGCTTGGAGTTGGCTAGCGGGGGTCTGACCCAGTACTTC
>TRBJ2-7|TRBV4-2|.|.
CASSQPDYEQYF
TGTGCCAGCAGCCAACCCGACTACGAGCAGTACTTC
>TRBJ2-1|TRBV21-1|.|.
CASSFPGLAGSACLYNEQFF
TGTGCCAGCAGCTTCCCGGGACTAGCGGGGTCCGCTTGTCTGTACAATGAGCAGTTCTTC
>TRBJ1-1|TRBV18|TRBD1|.
CASSPRSGTGGTEAFF
TGTGCCAGCTCACCACGGTCCGGGACAGGGGGCACTGAAGCTTTCTTT
>TRBJ2-1|TRBV5-1|.|.
CASSLGANEQFF
TGCGCCAGCAGCTTGGGGGCCAATGAGCAGTTCTTC
>TRBJ2-6|TRBV11-2|.|.
CASSLDWGLISSGANVLTF
TGTGCCAGCAGCTTAGATTGGGGGCTCATAAGTTCTGGGGCCAACGTCCTGACTTTC
>TRBJ1-2|TRBV28|.|.
CASSPSFGSSYYGYTF
TGTGCCAGCAGTCCCTCCTTCGGATCCTCGTACTATGGCTACACCTTC
>TRBJ2-7|TRBV7-9|.|.
CASSLGAGDYYEQYF
TGTGCCAGCAGCTTAGGGGCAGGGGACTACTACGAGCAGTACTTC
>TRBJ1-1|TRBV3-1/TRBV3-2|.|.
CASSQDTIGVAEAFF
TGTGCCAGCAGCCAAGATACGATCGGAGTCGCTGAAGCTTTCTTT
>TRBJ1-6|TRBV5-4|.|.
CASAQGPQSPLHF
TGTGCCAGCGCACAGGGACCCCAATCACCCCTCCACTTT
>TRBJ1-1|TRBV10-3|TRBD1|once
CAIRSHDRENTEAFF
TGTGCCATCAGATCCCACGACAGGGAAAACACTGAAGCTTTCTTT
>TRBJ2-7|TRBV7-9|.|.
CASSFGGGDGEQYF
TGTGCCAGCAGCTTCGGAGGAGGGGATGGCGAGCAGTACTTC
>TRBJ2-7|TRBV4-3|.|.
CASSQDGTRVDYEQYF
TGCGCCAGCAGCCAAGACGGGACCCGGGTAGACTACGAGCAGTACTTC
>TRBJ2-3|TRBV7-3|TRBD1|.
CASSTRGQGAGDTQYF
TGTGCCAGCAGCACCCGGGGGCAGGGGGCCGGAGATACGCAGTATTTT
>TRBJ1-1|TRBV20-1|.|.
CSASPSGNTEAFF
TGCAGTGCTAGTCCGTCGGGGAACACTGAAGCTTTCTTT
>TRBJ1-2|TRBV5-1|TRBD1|.
CASSSDRGPFNYGYTF
TGCGCCAGCAGCTCGGACAGGGGCCCTTTTAACTATGGCTACACCTTC
>TRBJ1-4|TRBV30|.|.
CAWSGTRSTNEKLFF
TGTGCCTGGAGTGGAACCCGCTCAACTAATGAAAAACTGTTTTTT
>TRBJ1-1|TRBV6-5|.|.
CASSPNQGNTEAFF
TGTGCCAGCAGTCCTAACCAGGGGAACACTGAAGCTTTCTTT
>TRBJ2-3|TRBV7-2|.|.
CASSQLGGGTDTQYF
TGTGCCAGCAGCCAATTAGGCGGGGGCACAGATACGCAGTATTTT
>TRBJ1-4|TRBV4-1|.|.
CASSQFIRGPLNEKLFF
TGCGCCAGCAGCCAATTTATCCGGGGCCCACTAAATGAAAAACTGTTTTTT
>TRBJ2-7|TRBV28|.|.
CASSSGLPYEQYF
TGTGCCAGCAGTTCGGGCCTCCCCTACGAGCAGTACTTC
>TRBJ2-3|TRBV4-1|.|.
CASCQVGGPDTQYF
TGCGCCAGCTGCCAAGTGGGGGGGCCAGATACGCAGTATTTT
>TRBJ1-2|TRBV6-5|.|.
CASSPGGGRGGYTF
TGTGCCAGCAGTCCCGGGGGGGGGCGCGGAGGCTACACCTTC
>TRBJ2-7|TRBV5-1|TRBD1|.
CASRPSTGVPSEQYF
TGCGCCAGCAGGCCCTCGACAGGGGTCCCTTCCGAGCAGTACTTC
>TRBJ2-7|TRBV5-1|.|.
CASSSGTGSYEQYF
TGCGCCAGCAGCAGCGGGACAGGTTCCTACGAGCAGTACTTC
>TRBJ2-7|TRBV27|TRBD1|.
CASSFWTGFPYEQYF
TGTGCCAGCAGTTTTTGGACAGGGTTCCCCTACGAGCAGTACTTC
>TRBJ2-1|TRBV2|.|.
CASSGGVEQFF
TGTGCCAGCAGCGGAGGGGTTGAGCAGTTCTTC
>TRBJ2-3|TRBV28|TRBD1|.
CASCRQGGCTDTQYF
TGTGCCAGCTGCAGACAGGGGGGCTGCACAGATACGCAGTATTTT
>TRBJ2-2|TRBV7-2|.|.
CASSFQRDTGELFF
TGTGCCAGCAGCTTTCAGAGGGACACCGGGGAGCTGTTTTTT
>TRBJ2-1|TRBV7-2|.|.
CASSRYEQFF
TGTGCCAGCAGTAGGTATGAGCAGTTCTTC
>TRBJ1-1|TRBV6-5|.|.
CASTLTLNTEAFF
TGTGCCAGCACCCTTACATTGAACACTGAAGCTTTCTTT
>TRBJ1-2|TRBV27|TRBD1|.
CASRPQGASNYGYTF
TGTGCCAGCAGGCCACAGGGGGCGAGTAACTATGGCTACACCTTC
>TRBJ2-1|TRBV29-1|.|.
CSVGFNEQFF
TGCAGCGTCGGATTCAATGAGCAGTTCTTC
>TRBJ1-4|TRBV2|.|once
CAVVLEGKKLFF
TGTGCCGTCGTTCTGGAGGGGAAAAAACTGTTTTTT
>TRBJ2-2|TRBV7-2|TRBD2|once
CASSSFSGRTGELFF
TGTGCCAGCAGCTCATTTAGCGGGAGAACCGGGGAGCTGTTTTTT
>TRBJ1-1|TRBV5-6|.|once
CASSLDLTKNTEAFF
TGTGCCAGCAGCTTGGACCTGACAAAGAACACTGAAGCTTTCTTT
>TRBJ1-5|TRBV27|.|.
CASSLKGLSYSNQPQHF
TGTGCCAGCAGTTTAAAGGGGCTTAGCTATAGCAATCAGCCCCAGCATTTT
>TRBJ1-5|TRBV24-1|.|.
CATSDGRRGSNQPQHF
TGTGCCACCAGTGATGGAAGAAGGGGTTCGAATCAGCCCCAGCATTTT
>TRBJ2-7|TRBV6-2/TRBV6-3|.|.
CASSSPQKRIYF
TGTGCCAGCAGTTCCCCCCAGAAGCGCATATACTTC
>TRBJ2-3|TRBV7-8|TRBD2|.
CASSPEREIITDTQYF
TGTGCCAGCAGCCCCGAGCGGGAGATAATCACAGATACGCAGTATTTT
>TRBJ1-5|TRBV24-1|.|.
CATSKAGRDGNQPQHF
TGTGCCACCAGTAAGGCAGGACGGGATGGCAATCAGCCCCAGCATTTT
>TRBJ1-5|TRBV12-3/TRBV12-4|.|.
CASRSGDQPQHF
TGTGCCAGCAGGTCGGGCGATCAGCCCCAGCATTTT
>TRBJ1-5|TRBV19|.|.
CASSSTGRTNQPQHF
TGTGCCAGTAGTTCAACCGGGCGAACAAATCAGCCCCAGCATTTT
>TRBJ1-1|TRBV27|.|.
CASSWNRHNTEAFF
TGTGCCAGCAGTTGGAACAGGCATAACACTGAAGCTTTCTTT
>TRBJ1-1|TRBV6-1|.|few
CASSENGWGEAFF
TGTGCCAGCAGTGAAAATGGGTGGGGAGAAGCTTTCTTT
>TRBJ1-1|TRBV21-1|.|.
CASSTLTEVEAEAFF
TGTGCCAGCAGCACCTTAACAGAGGTGGAGGCTGAAGCTTTCTTT
>TRBJ1-5|TRBV28|.|once
CASSLLRGNQPQHF
TGTGCCAGCAGTTTACTGCGGGGCAATCAGCCCCAGCATTTT
>TRBJ2-2|TRBV10-3|TRBD2|.
CAIGGGGTNTGELFF
TGTGCCATCGGAGGCGGGGGGACGAACACCGGGGAGCTGTTTTTT
>TRBJ1-5|TRBV6-1|.|.
CASSENWSNQPQHF
TGTGCCAGCAGTGAAAACTGGAGCAATCAGCCCCAGCATTTT
>TRBJ1-4|TRBV7-2|.|once
CASSPGPQREKLFF
TGTGCCAGCAGCCCGGGTCCCCAAAGGGAAAAACTGTTTTTT